The entry below describes one T cell receptor beta chain. This record belongs to a study of blood T cell repertoires in COVID-19. Whole-study context: COVID-19 samples from acute and convalescent phases originated in the United States, Italy and Spain.

Original processing notes: Cell counts per sample came from amplifying reference gene primers. Produced via immunoSEQ multiplex PCR; TCRdb's table is partial and in-frame only. V and J calls plus clone size are reproduced from that table; the DNA served to infer D and trimming. The sample holds some 270,000 clones, around nine tenths seen once. Trimming pared 0 bases from V and 4 bases from J, leaving 7 bases between. The CDR3 spans 13 residues. Germline assignment: CDR1 SGHRS and CDR2 YFSETQ. This TCR came from a man aged 40-50 years with active or convalescent COVID-19. Source material: peripheral blood. The chain recombines TRBV5-1 with TRBJ1-2; no clear D gene. The CDR3 region has the DNA TGCGCCAGCAGCTTGGACGGGATCTATGGCTACACCTTC. Translation gives CASSLDGIYGYTF.